This TCR beta chain was profiled in a study of a mutant IDH1 vaccine in newly diagnosed glioma. This clone was seen a handful of times. Its target is not known. This CDR3 contains 13 residues. V was trimmed by 2 bases and J by 8 bases, leaving 9 bases between them. In germline, CDR1 is ENHRY, CDR2 SYGVKD. This table comes from immunoSEQ multiplex PCR, and its TCRdb copy is limited to in-frame clones, with some not included. The data contain approximately 60,000 clones, approximately 79% of them singletons. The time point here: week 5, during vaccination. A single vaccine dose contained 300 ug of mutant IDH1 20-mer peptide, and topical imiquimod was used with it.

Specimen: PBMCs, collected from a glioma patient whose treatment included an IDH1 peptide vaccine. The sequence was obtained from a woman between 18 and 30 years old with glioma. Some clones in this sample may be carry-over from other donors' samples. The chain employs TRBV10-3 and TRBJ2-2; no clear D. Here the CDR3 DNA reads TGTGCCATCAGTGAGCCCTTGCCTGGGGAGCTGTTTTTT. It yields the protein CAISEPLPGELFF.